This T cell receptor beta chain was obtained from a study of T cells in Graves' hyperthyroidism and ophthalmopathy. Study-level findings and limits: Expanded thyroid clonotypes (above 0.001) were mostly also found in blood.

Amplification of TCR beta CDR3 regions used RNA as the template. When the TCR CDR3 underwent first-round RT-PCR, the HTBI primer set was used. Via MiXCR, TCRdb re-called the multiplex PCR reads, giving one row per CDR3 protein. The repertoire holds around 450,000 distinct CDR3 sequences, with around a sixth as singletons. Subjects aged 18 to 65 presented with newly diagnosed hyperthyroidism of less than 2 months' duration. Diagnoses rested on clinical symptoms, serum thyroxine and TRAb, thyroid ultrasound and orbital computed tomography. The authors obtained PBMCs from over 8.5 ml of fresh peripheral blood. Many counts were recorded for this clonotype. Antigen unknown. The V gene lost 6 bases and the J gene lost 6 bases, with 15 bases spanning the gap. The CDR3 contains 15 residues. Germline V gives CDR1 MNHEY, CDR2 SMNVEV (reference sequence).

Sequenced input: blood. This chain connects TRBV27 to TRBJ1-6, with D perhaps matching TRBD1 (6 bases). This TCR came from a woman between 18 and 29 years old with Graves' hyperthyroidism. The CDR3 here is CASSFGQFTNSPLHF. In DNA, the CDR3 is TGTGCCAGCAGCTTCGGACAGTTTACTAATTCACCCCTCCACTTT.